These T cell receptor beta chains were read from a single sample in a study of CD8 T cells in ankylosing spondylitis. Via MiXCR, TCRdb re-called the 5' RACE reads, giving one row per CDR3 protein. In the table there are a few hundred thousand distinct CDR3 sequences, under 20% of which are singletons. The sample taken for sequencing was blood, either unsorted or a sorted T cell fraction (not recorded which). These receptors came from a male donor with ankylosing spondylitis or in good health (not recorded which). CDR3s include the opening cysteine and the closing phenylalanine or tryptophan. The D gene is left open where the match is weak. Clone size appears in some rows only: once, few, many, or a class for an expanded clone.

>TRBJ2-7|many|TRBV7-9|NA
CATPSGPDSYEQYF
TGTGCCACCCCCAGCGGTCCGGACTCCTACGAGCAGTACTTC
>TRBJ2-5|NA|TRBV29-1|TRBD2
CSVVLAGEETQYF
TGCAGCGTTGTTCTGGCGGGAGAGGAGACCCAGTACTTC
>TRBJ2-2|many|TRBV20-1|TRBD2
CSAGSGRDYTGELFF
TGCAGTGCTGGTAGCGGGAGGGATTACACCGGGGAGCTGTTTTTT
>TRBJ2-3|few|TRBV9|NA
CASSVSGLADTQYF
TGTGCCAGCAGCGTAAGCGGGTTAGCAGATACGCAGTATTTT
>TRBJ2-7|few|TRBV7-6|TRBD2
CASSEGLPQQQYF
TGTGCCAGCAGCGAGGGACTACCTCAGCAGCAGTACTTC
>TRBJ2-7|NA|TRBV11-3|TRBD2
CASSEAGLGYEQYF
TGTGCCAGCAGCGAAGCGGGACTAGGGTACGAGCAGTACTTC
>TRBJ2-7|many|TRBV14|TRBD2
CASSSGLAGVHEQYF
TGTGCCAGCAGCTCCGGACTAGCGGGAGTCCACGAGCAGTACTTC
>TRBJ2-5|NA|TRBV7-7|TRBD2
CASSLEPTSGLLETQYF
TGTGCTAGCAGCCTTGAACCGACTAGCGGGCTCCTAGAGACCCAGTACTTC
>TRBJ2-5|NA|TRBV5-6|TRBD2
CASRQLAGEETQYF
TGTGCCAGCAGGCAACTAGCGGGAGAAGAGACCCAGTACTTC
>TRBJ1-5|few|TRBV5-1|TRBD1
CASSLAGDRNQPQHF
TGCGCCAGCAGCTTGGCCGGGGACAGAAATCAGCCCCAGCATTTT
>TRBJ2-3|few|TRBV9|NA
CASSVSRNGLDSTDTQYF
TGTGCCAGCAGCGTATCCCGGAATGGGCTAGATAGCACAGATACGCAGTATTTT
>TRBJ2-3|few|TRBV7-2|NA
CASSLDPGTSTDTQYF
TGTGCCAGCAGCTTAGATCCAGGGACTAGCACAGATACGCAGTATTTT
>TRBJ2-7|many|TRBV12-3/TRBV12-4|NA
CASSFVPSVYEQYF
TGTGCCAGCAGTTTCGTTCCTAGCGTCTACGAGCAGTACTTC
>TRBJ2-1|few|TRBV4-2|NA
CASSQDLYEQFF
TGTGCCAGCAGCCAAGATCTTTATGAGCAGTTCTTC
>TRBJ2-2|NA|TRBV27|NA
CASSSGANTGELFF
TGTGCCAGCAGTTCGGGAGCGAACACCGGGGAGCTGTTTTTT
>TRBJ2-6|NA|TRBV3-1|NA
CASSQEVWGSPGANVLTF
TGTGCCAGCAGCCAAGAGGTCTGGGGGTCTCCTGGGGCCAACGTCCTGACTTTC
>TRBJ2-7|NA|TRBV4-2|NA
CASSQVGAATAPGQQYF
TGTGCCAGCAGCCAAGTTGGGGCGGCTACAGCCCCGGGACAGCAGTACTTC
>TRBJ2-1|few|TRBV12-3/TRBV12-4|TRBD2
CASSLWTSRDEQFF
TGTGCCAGCAGTTTATGGACTAGTAGGGATGAGCAGTTCTTC
>TRBJ2-1|NA|TRBV3-1|NA
CASSQGRGNEQFF
TGTGCCAGCAGCCAAGGACGAGGGAATGAGCAGTTCTTC
>TRBJ2-7|few|TRBV10-2|TRBD1
CASYTGTGLTYEQYF
TGCGCCAGCTACACCGGGACAGGCTTAACCTACGAGCAGTACTTC
>TRBJ2-1|NA|TRBV11-1|TRBD2
CASSLAELVAGLYNEQFF
TGTGCCAGCAGCTTAGCCGAACTGGTAGCGGGGTTATACAATGAGCAGTTCTTC
>TRBJ2-5|NA|TRBV29-1|NA
CSVEIRGLRQETQYF
TGCAGCGTTGAAATTCGAGGACTAAGACAAGAGACCCAGTACTTC
>TRBJ2-1|NA|TRBV3-1|TRBD2
CASRLAGGFNEQFF
TGTGCCAGCCGCCTAGCGGGAGGTTTCAATGAGCAGTTCTTC
>TRBJ2-5|NA|TRBV20-1|NA
CSASRVSVGETQYF
TGCAGTGCTAGCCGGGTCTCGGTTGGAGAGACCCAGTACTTC
>TRBJ2-7|few|TRBV5-1|NA
CASSLGGGRGYEQYF
TGCGCCAGCAGCTTGGGTGGGGGTAGGGGCTACGAGCAGTACTTC
>TRBJ1-6|NA|TRBV29-1|NA
CSVDKGSSYNSPLHF
TGCAGCGTTGATAAGGGGAGCTCCTATAATTCACCCCTCCACTTT
>TRBJ1-4|NA|TRBV6-1|NA
CASSKGGSVGEKLFF
TGTGCCAGCAGTAAGGGAGGCAGTGTCGGTGAAAAACTGTTTTTT
>TRBJ2-3|few|TRBV20-1|NA
CSASDPKAGDDGDTQYF
TGCAGTGCTTCGGACCCAAAGGCAGGGGACGACGGTGATACGCAGTATTTT
>TRBJ2-7|few|TRBV7-8|TRBD2
CASSLSGGGGEQYF
TGTGCCAGCAGCTTATCGGGGGGTGGTGGCGAGCAGTACTTC
>TRBJ2-1|NA|TRBV27|NA
CASTFAPFANEQFF
TGTGCCAGCACATTCGCTCCTTTCGCAAATGAGCAGTTCTTC
>TRBJ2-5|many|TRBV18|TRBD2
CASSPGLAGRLQETQYF
TGTGCCAGCTCACCGGGGCTAGCGGGCCGCCTACAAGAGACCCAGTACTTC
>TRBJ2-3|many|TRBV7-2|TRBD2
CASSFSGSRPDTQYF
TGTGCCAGCAGCTTCAGCGGGAGTCGTCCAGATACGCAGTATTTT
>TRBJ2-3|few|TRBV9|TRBD2
CASSVEGRGGTDTQYF
TGTGCCAGCAGCGTAGAAGGGCGGGGGGGCACAGATACGCAGTATTTT
>TRBJ2-3|few|TRBV9|TRBD1
CASSVVGQAYTDTQYF
TGTGCCAGCAGCGTAGTAGGACAGGCCTACACAGATACGCAGTATTTT
>TRBJ2-7|NA|TRBV6-1|NA
CASSDEGLSYEQYF
TGTGCCAGCAGTGACGAGGGATTGAGCTACGAGCAGTACTTC
>TRBJ2-7|NA|TRBV4-1|NA
CASSQEDSTYEQYF
TGCGCCAGCAGCCAAGAGGACAGTACCTACGAGCAGTACTTC
>TRBJ2-5|few|TRBV12-3/TRBV12-4|TRBD2
CASTSGAGGRETQYF
TGTGCCAGCACTTCGGGTGCGGGAGGAAGGGAGACCCAGTACTTC
>TRBJ1-5|NA|TRBV4-3|TRBD1
CASSQDWTGSQPQHF
TGCGCCAGCAGCCAAGACTGGACAGGGAGTCAGCCCCAGCATTTT
>TRBJ1-1|NA|TRBV29-1|TRBD1
CSAPPGTGGTEAFF
TGCAGCGCGCCCCCGGGTACAGGGGGCACTGAAGCTTTCTTT
>TRBJ2-2|NA|TRBV29-1|NA
CSPWRRAGELFF
TGCAGCCCATGGAGAAGGGCCGGGGAGCTGTTTTTT
>TRBJ2-1|NA|TRBV29-1|TRBD2
CSVLAGGSYNEQFF
TGCAGCGTTTTAGCGGGAGGGTCCTACAATGAGCAGTTCTTC
>TRBJ2-7|NA|TRBV20-1|TRBD2
CSARGDSSGSYEQYF
TGCAGTGCTAGAGGGGATTCTAGCGGGAGCTACGAGCAGTACTTC
>TRBJ2-3|many|TRBV7-2|TRBD2
CASSLWREVDTQYF
TGTGCCAGCAGCTTATGGCGGGAGGTAGATACGCAGTATTTT
>TRBJ2-7|few|TRBV28|TRBD2
CASSLVASGNPYEQYF
TGTGCCAGCAGTTTAGTGGCTAGCGGGAACCCCTACGAGCAGTACTTC
>TRBJ2-7|few|TRBV5-1|NA
CASSLAGSEEGYEQYF
TGCGCCAGCAGCTTGGCCGGTTCCGAAGAGGGCTACGAGCAGTACTTC
>TRBJ2-1|few|TRBV11-1|NA
CASRQVVLF
TGTGCCAGCAGACAGGTCGTCCTCTTC
>TRBJ2-7|NA|TRBV2|TRBD2
CASALAEPYEQYF
TGTGCCAGCGCTCTAGCGGAACCCTACGAGCAGTACTTC
>TRBJ2-7|many|TRBV6-1|NA
CASSELGRASYEQYF
TGTGCCAGCAGTGAATTAGGGCGGGCTTCCTACGAGCAGTACTTC
>TRBJ2-1|NA|TRBV29-1|NA
CSVEYRNNEQFF
TGCAGCGTTGAATACAGGAACAATGAGCAGTTCTTC